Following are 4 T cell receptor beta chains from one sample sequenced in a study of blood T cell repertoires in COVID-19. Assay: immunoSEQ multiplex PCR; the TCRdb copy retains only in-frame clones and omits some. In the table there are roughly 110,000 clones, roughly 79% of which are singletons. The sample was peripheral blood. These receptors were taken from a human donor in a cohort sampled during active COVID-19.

The CDR3 coding sequence is TGTGCCAGCAGCTCTTACGGGACATTATTTCAGCCCCAGCATTTT. This codes for CASSSYGTLFQPQHF. This sequence joins TRBV5-6 and TRBJ1-5; weak D call: TRBD1 (6 bases). Trimming shortened V by 3 bases and J by 6 bases, and 16 bases separated the two germline ends. This CDR3 comprises 15 residues. Germline values: CDR1 SGHDT, CDR2 YYEEEE.

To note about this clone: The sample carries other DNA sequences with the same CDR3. Written as DNA, the CDR3 is TGCGCCAGCAGCTTCGGACTAGCGGGGGGGTTGGAGACCCAGTACTTC. Translating it yields CASSFGLAGGLETQYF. The chain uses TRBV5-1 and TRBJ2-5; 15 bases map to TRBD2. Germline V gene sequence: CDR1 SGHRS, CDR2 YFSETQ. Trimming removed 2 bases from V and 5 bases from J; junction bases left unmatched: 4. The CDR3 is 16 amino acids.

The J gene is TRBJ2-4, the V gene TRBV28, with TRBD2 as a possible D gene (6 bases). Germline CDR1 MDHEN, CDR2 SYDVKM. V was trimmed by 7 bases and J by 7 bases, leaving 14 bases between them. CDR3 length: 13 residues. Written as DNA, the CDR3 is TGTGCCAGCACCGGCGGGGCGCAGAACATTCAGTACTTC. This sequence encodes CASTGGAQNIQYF. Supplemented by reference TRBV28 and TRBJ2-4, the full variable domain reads DVKVTQSSRYLVKRTGEKVFLECVQDMDHENMFWYRQDPGLGLRLIYFSYDVKMKEKGDIPEGYSVSREKKERFSLILESASTNQTSMYLCASTGGAQNIQYFGAGTRLSVL.

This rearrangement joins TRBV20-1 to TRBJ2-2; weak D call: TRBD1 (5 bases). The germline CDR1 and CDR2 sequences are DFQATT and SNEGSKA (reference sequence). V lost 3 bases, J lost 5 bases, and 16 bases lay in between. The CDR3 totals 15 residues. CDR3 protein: CSASQQGAQTGELFF. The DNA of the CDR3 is TGCAGTGCTAGTCAGCAGGGTGCCCAAACCGGGGAGCTGTTTTTT.